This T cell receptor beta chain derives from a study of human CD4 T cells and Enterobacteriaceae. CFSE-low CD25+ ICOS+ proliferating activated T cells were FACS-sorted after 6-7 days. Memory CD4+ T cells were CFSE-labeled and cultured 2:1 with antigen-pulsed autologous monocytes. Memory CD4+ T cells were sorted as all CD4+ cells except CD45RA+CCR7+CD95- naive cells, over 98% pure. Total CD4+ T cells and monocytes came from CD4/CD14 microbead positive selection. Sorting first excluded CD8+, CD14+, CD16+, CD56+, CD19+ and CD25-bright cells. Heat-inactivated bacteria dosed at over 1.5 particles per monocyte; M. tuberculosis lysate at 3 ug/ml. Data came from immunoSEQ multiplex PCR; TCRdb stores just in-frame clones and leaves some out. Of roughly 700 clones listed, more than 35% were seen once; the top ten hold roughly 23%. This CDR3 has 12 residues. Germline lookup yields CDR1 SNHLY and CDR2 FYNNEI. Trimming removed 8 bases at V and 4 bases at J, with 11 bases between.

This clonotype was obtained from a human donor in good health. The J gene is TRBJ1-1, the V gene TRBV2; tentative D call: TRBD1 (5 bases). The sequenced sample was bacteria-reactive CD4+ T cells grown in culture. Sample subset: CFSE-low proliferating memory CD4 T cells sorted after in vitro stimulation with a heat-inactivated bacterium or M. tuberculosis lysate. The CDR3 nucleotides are TGTGCCAGCCGGGGGACGGGCACTGAAGCTTTCTTT. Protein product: CASRGTGTEAFF.